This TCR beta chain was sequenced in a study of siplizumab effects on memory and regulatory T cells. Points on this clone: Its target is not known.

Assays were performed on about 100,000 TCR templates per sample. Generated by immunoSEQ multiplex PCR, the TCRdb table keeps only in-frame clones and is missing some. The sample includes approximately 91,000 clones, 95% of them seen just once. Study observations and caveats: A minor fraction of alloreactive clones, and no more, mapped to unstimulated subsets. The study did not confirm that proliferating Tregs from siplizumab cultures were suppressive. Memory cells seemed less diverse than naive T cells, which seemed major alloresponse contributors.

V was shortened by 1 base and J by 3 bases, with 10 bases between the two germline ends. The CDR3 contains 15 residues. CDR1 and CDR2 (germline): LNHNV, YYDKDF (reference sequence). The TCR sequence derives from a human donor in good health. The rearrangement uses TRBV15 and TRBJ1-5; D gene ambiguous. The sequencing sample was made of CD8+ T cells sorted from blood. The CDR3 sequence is CATSRAGRTNQPQHF. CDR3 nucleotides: TGTGCCACCAGCAGAGCGGGCCGGACCAATCAGCCCCAGCATTTT. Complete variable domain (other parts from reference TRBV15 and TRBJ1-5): DAMVIQNPRYQVTQFGKPVTLSCSQTLNHNVMYWYQQKSSQAPKLLFHYYDKDFNNEADTPDNFQSRRPNTSFCFLDIRSPGLGDTAMYLCATSRAGRTNQPQHFGDGTRLSIL.